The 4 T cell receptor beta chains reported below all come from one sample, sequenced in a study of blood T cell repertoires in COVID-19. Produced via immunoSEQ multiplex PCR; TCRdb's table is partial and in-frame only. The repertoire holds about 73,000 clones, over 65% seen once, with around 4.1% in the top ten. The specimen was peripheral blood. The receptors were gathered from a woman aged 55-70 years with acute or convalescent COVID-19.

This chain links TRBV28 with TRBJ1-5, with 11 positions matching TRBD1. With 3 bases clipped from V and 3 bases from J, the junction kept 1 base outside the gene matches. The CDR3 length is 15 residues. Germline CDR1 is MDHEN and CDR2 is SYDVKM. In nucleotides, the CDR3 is TGTGCCAGCAGTTTGGGACAGGGGGACAATCAGCCCCAGCATTTT. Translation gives CASSLGQGDNQPQHF. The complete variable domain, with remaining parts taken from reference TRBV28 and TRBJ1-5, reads DVKVTQSSRYLVKRTGEKVFLECVQDMDHENMFWYRQDPGLGLRLIYFSYDVKMKEKGDIPEGYSVSREKKERFSLILESASTNQTSMYLCASSLGQGDNQPQHFGDGTRLSIL.

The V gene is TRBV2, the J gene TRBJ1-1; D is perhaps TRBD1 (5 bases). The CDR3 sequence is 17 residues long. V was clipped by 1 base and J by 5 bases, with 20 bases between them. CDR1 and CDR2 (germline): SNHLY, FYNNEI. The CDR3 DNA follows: TGTGCCAGCAGTGAAGGGATCGTAGGCAGGGCTCGAACTGAAGCTTTCTTT. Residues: CASSEGIVGRARTEAFF.

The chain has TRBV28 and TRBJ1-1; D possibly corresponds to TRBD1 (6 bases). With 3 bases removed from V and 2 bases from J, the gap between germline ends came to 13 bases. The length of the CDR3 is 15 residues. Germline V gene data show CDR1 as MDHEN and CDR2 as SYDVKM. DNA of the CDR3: TGTGCCAGCAGTTTGATCGGGGGGCGAAACACTGAAGCTTTCTTT. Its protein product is CASSLIGGRNTEAFF.

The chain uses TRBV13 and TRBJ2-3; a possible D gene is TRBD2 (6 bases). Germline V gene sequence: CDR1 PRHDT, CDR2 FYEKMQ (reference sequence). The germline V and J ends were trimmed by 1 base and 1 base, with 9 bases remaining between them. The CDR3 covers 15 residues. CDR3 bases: TGTGCCAGCAGCTTAGTCGCGGGGCGCACAGATACGCAGTATTTT. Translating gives CASSLVAGRTDTQYF.